In its sample, the clone carrying this TCR beta chain was seen many times. Sample time point: newly diagnosed GD, antithyroid drugs for less than 3 months. PBMC-derived RNA was used for the TCR library. Through Arm-PCR of CDR3 regions and iRepertoire HTBI primers, TCR beta libraries were built. TCRdb passed the multiplex PCR reads through MiXCR, listing each CDR3 protein once. The table shows under 250,000 distinct CDR3 sequences, with 20% to 25% occurring only once. Germline V gene sequence: CDR1 SGHTA, CDR2 FQGTGA. The CDR3 is 14 residues long. Between the trimmed V and J ends, which lost 4 bases and 6 bases, there was a span of 15 bases. The sample is drawn from a study of regulatory T cells in long-lasting Graves disease.

The source material was peripheral blood mononuclear cells (PBMCs), sampled at new diagnosis, from a patient treated with antithyroid drugs. This receptor was obtained from a female donor with Graves disease. This sequence joins TRBV7-3 and TRBJ1-2; D is ambiguous. The CDR3 sequence is CASSSSAPGDGYTF. CDR3 DNA: TGTGCCAGCAGCTCTTCCGCTCCGGGTGATGGCTACACCTTC.